Each of the 20 T cell receptor beta chains below was sequenced from the same sample in a study of blood T cells in healthy people across ages (dated by TCRdb to 2014 to 2015). To prepare the library, 5' RACE was applied. Sequencer: Illumina HiSeq 2500. A second PCR of about 7 to 12 cycles was run with a J-beta primer mix and a sample-barcoded 5' primer. The public reads were reanalyzed by TCRdb: fastp trimming at Q25, MiXCR alignment, in-frame beta chains only. Rows with one shared CDR3 protein collapse into an entry with the most common genes and DNA. The table for this sample lists 850,000 to 950,000 distinct CDR3 sequences; around 28% of them were counted only once. The top ten hold about 18% of the sample. The sequenced sample was blood. These receptors all stem from a woman aged 80 or older in good health.

V gene TRBV19 combines with J gene TRBJ1-2; 9 bases line up with TRBD1. This CDR3 has 13 residues. Germline loops: CDR1 LNHDA, CDR2 SQIVND (reference sequence). V lost 6 bases and J lost 10; bases outside the gene matches: 9. The CDR3 DNA reads TGTGCCAGTAGACCTTCCGGGACAGGGATCTACACCTTC. Amino acid sequence: CASRPSGTGIYTF.

In regard to this clonotype: This CDR3 is missing its conserved last phenylalanine or tryptophan, likely due to a read error. CDR3 sequence reads: CASSPTEGAYNEQFV. For the CDR3, the DNA is TGTGCCAGCAGCCCCACAGAAGGGGCCTACAATGAGCAGTTCGTC. J is TRBJ2-1 and V is TRBV9; a possible D gene is TRBD1 (5 bases). Trimming shortened V by 4 bases and J by 2 bases, and 13 bases separated the two germline ends. CDR3 length: 15 amino acids. Germline assignment: CDR1 SGDLS and CDR2 YYNGEE.

This clonotype was observed many times. V is TRBV12-3 or TRBV12-4 and J is TRBJ2-5, with D maybe TRBD1 (6 bases). The CDR3 is made up of 13 amino acids. V shed 4 bases and J shed 0 bases, with 6 bases lying between them. In nucleotides, the CDR3 is TGTGCCAGCAGTTCAGGGGACCAAGAGACCCAGTACTTC. Its protein is CASSSGDQETQYF.

The chain uses TRBV12-3 or TRBV12-4 and TRBJ2-3; D perhaps matches TRBD2 (6 bases). There are 14 residues in the CDR3. The ends were cut back, 3 bases at V and 3 bases at J, with 10 bases in the middle. Here the CDR3 reads CASSFSGRTDTQYF. For the CDR3, the DNA is TGTGCCAGCAGTTTTAGCGGAAGAACAGATACGCAGTATTTT.

This clonotype was seen a few times. The rearrangement uses TRBV28 and TRBJ2-3; no clear D gene. The CDR3 loop spans 13 amino acids. Deletions cut 5 bases from V and 7 bases from J, with 13 bases between. CDR1 MDHEN and CDR2 SYDVKM come from the germline V gene. CDR3 DNA: TGTGCCAGCAGTCTCCCCCATGGAAATACGCAGTATTTT. Translated: CASSLPHGNTQYF.

This rearrangement joins TRBV12-3 or TRBV12-4 to TRBJ1-4, with D possibly matching TRBD1 (6 bases). This CDR3 comprises 13 residues. V lost 2 bases to trimming and J lost 13 bases, with 14 bases between them. In nucleotides, the CDR3 is TGTGCCAGCAGTTTATGGCAGGGGTTGGGACTGTTTTTT. Translation gives CASSLWQGLGLFF.

CDR3 in DNA: TGTGCCAGCAGTTTTGCTCATACCTTAACAGGCTCTGAAGCTTTCTTT. This translates into CASSFAHTLTGSEAFF. The chain carries TRBV28 and TRBJ1-1, with D possibly matching TRBD1 (5 bases). V lost 3 bases to trimming and J lost 6 bases, with 20 bases between them. Germline V gene data show CDR1 as MDHEN and CDR2 as SYDVKM. The CDR3 consists of 16 residues.

In its sample, this clonotype was seen many times. This rearrangement joins TRBV7-2 to TRBJ1-5, with a possible D match to TRBD1 (5 bases). V was cut by 1 base and J by 6 bases, with 13 bases left in between. The CDR3 loop spans 15 amino acids. Germline V CDR1 and CDR2: SGHTA, FQGNSA. The CDR3 loop is CASSLGGWGVQPQHF. The DNA of the CDR3 is TGTGCCAGCAGCTTAGGTGGTTGGGGGGTTCAGCCCCAGCATTTT.

A remark on this clonotype: This may be a read error, as it is one base from a much larger clone. V and J are TRBV5-1 and TRBJ1-2; no reliable D call. V was trimmed by 0 bases and J by 6 bases, leaving 12 bases between them. The CDR3 sequence is 14 residues long. Germline assignment: CDR1 SGHRS and CDR2 YFSETQ. This chain's CDR3 is CASSLVPGEDGYTF. The DNA for the CDR3 is TGCGCCAGCAGCTTGGTGCCCGGGGAGGATGGCTACACCTTC.

The J gene is TRBJ1-5, the V gene TRBV20-1; possible D gene TRBD1, 5 bases. The CDR3 spans 15 residues. Per germline, CDR1 DFQATT and CDR2 SNEGSKA (reference sequence). V lost 1 base and J lost 3, with 13 bases in between. The CDR3 bases are TGCAGTGCTAGAGTCGAAGGGGTAGTCAATCAGCCCCAGCATTTT. It is translated as CSARVEGVVNQPQHF.

This clonotype has at least ten counts. The chain carries TRBV11-2 and TRBJ2-7, with no clear D. Germline CDR1 SGHAT, CDR2 FQNNGV. Trimming cost V 1 base and J 3 bases, with 10 bases left between them. This CDR3 has 14 residues. The CDR3 here is CASSLAPLGYEQYF. The DNA of the CDR3 is TGTGCCAGCAGCTTAGCCCCACTGGGCTACGAGCAGTACTTC.

This sequence joins TRBV20-1 and TRBJ2-1; tentatively, D is TRBD1 (5 bases). The V end lost 0 bases, the J end lost 10 bases, and 13 bases lay between the germline ends. Germline V gives CDR1 DFQATT, CDR2 SNEGSKA (reference sequence). The CDR3 has 13 residues. The CDR3 coding sequence is TGCAGTGCTAGAGAAGGGGTTAGCTACGAGCAGTTCTTC. Translation gives CSAREGVSYEQFF.

V gene TRBV20-1 combines with J gene TRBJ2-1, with TRBD2 as a possible D gene (6 bases). Trimming left V 6 bases short and J 7 bases short, with 16 bases between. The germline V gene has CDR1 DFQATT and CDR2 SNEGSKA (reference sequence). This CDR3 has 13 amino acids. CDR3 DNA sequence: TGCAGTGCGGGGACTGACGAGTGGAATGAGCAGTTCTTC. This encodes CSAGTDEWNEQFF.

The chain employs TRBV5-6 and TRBJ2-1, with D possibly TRBD2 on 5 matching bases. V was cut by 2 bases and J by 4 bases, with 19 bases left in between. Germline V gene data show CDR1 as SGHDT and CDR2 as YYEEEE. CDR3 length equals 17 residues. For the CDR3, the DNA is TGTGCCAGCAGCTTTGTCACCCGCGGAGGAAAATACAATGAGCAGTTCTTC. Translation gives CASSFVTRGGKYNEQFF.

The chain couples TRBV20-1 to TRBJ2-1; D ambiguous. Deletions cut 3 bases from V and 2 bases from J, with 11 bases between. Per the germline V gene, CDR1 is DFQATT and CDR2 is SNEGSKA (reference sequence). The CDR3 has 14 residues. The DNA of the CDR3 is TGCAGTGCTAGCGGCCCTCGGGCCTACAATGAGCAGTTCTTC. Protein product: CSASGPRAYNEQFF.

This clonotype was seen repeatedly, ten times or more. The chain carries TRBV10-2 and TRBJ1-2; D possibly corresponds to TRBD1 (5 bases). V was clipped by 2 bases and J by 6 bases, with 10 bases between them. Germline CDR1 is WSHSY and CDR2 is SAAADI. This CDR3 contains 13 residues. CDR3 nucleotides: TGCGCCAGCAGTGAGGCAGGGAGGGATGGCTACACCTTC. This gives the protein CASSEAGRDGYTF.

There are many counts of this clonotype. The J gene is TRBJ1-1, the V gene TRBV5-5; D unclear. This CDR3 is 14 amino acids long. Germline loops: CDR1 SGHKS, CDR2 YYEKEE (reference sequence). V was cut by 4 bases and J by 1 base, with 11 bases left in between. The CDR3 coding sequence is TGTGCCAGCAGCCCCTACTTGGCGAACACTGAAGCTTTCTTT. It is translated as CASSPYLANTEAFF.

The gene calls are TRBV6-2 or TRBV6-3 and TRBJ1-5; TRBD1 matches at 8 bases. The ends lost 6 bases at V and 2 bases at J; junction bases unmatched: 9. This CDR3 region has 16 residues. Germline values: CDR1 MNHEY, CDR2 SVGEGT. The CDR3 region has the DNA TGTGCCAGCAGCCGAGCGACAGGGGCGGGCAATCAGCCCCAGCATTTT. Translated, it gives CASSRATGAGNQPQHF.

For this clonotype: A read error is possible here, since a much larger clone lies one base away. This chain joins TRBV24-1 and TRBJ2-1; 12 nucleotides agree with TRBD2. J gave up 8 bases and V 4 bases, and 5 bases lay outside the gene matches. CDR3 length: 15 amino acids. The germline gives CDR1 KGHDR, CDR2 SFDVKD. CDR3 region: CATSDRTSGEYEQFF. CDR3 in DNA: TGTGCCACCAGTGACCGGACTAGCGGGGAGTATGAGCAGTTCTTC.

This clonotype has a count of ten or more. The chain uses TRBV29-1 and TRBJ1-2, with 7 bases identical to TRBD1. The trim removed 4 bases at V and 5 bases at J, leaving 7 bases unmatched. Germline CDR1 reads SQVTM; CDR2 reads ANQGSEA. The CDR3 is made up of 13 amino acids. The CDR3 DNA is TGCAGCGTTGCCCAGGGGGAAGGGTATGGCTACACCTTC. It encodes CSVAQGEGYGYTF. Based on the CDR3 plus reference TRBV29-1 and TRBJ1-2, the full variable domain is SAVISQKPSRDICQRGTSLTIQCQVDSQVTMMFWYRQQPGQSLTLIATANQGSEATYESGFVIDKFPISRPNLTFSTLTVSNMSPEDSSIYLCSVAQGEGYGYTFGSGTRLTVV.